This T cell receptor beta chain was obtained from a study of T cells in women clearing cervical HPV infection. Only in-frame clones appear in the TCRdb table, and some are missing; sequencing was by immunoSEQ multiplex PCR. In total, the table holds some 14,000 clones. This receptor was taken from a woman aged 18 to 69 with a cervical HPV16 infection that either progressed to CIN3+ or cleared (not recorded which). Sequencing used blood buffy coat.

The CDR3 region is CASSSGQGDTGELFF. CDR3 DNA (partial): TGTGCCAGCAGTTCTGGACAGGGGGACACCGGGGAG. The rearrangement joins TRBV28 to TRBJ2-2; 10 positions match TRBD1. Coverage ceases 3 residues before the CDR3 finishes, and the germline J gene fills in the end. The CDR3 runs to 15 residues. With 4 bases clipped from V and 3 bases from J, the junction kept 2 bases outside the gene matches. CDR1 MDHEN and CDR2 SYDVKM come from the germline V gene.